The present T cell receptor beta chain was sequenced within a study of cytomegalovirus exposure and HLA in healthy donors. Study outcomes and limitations: The authors listed about 170 TCR beta chains as cytomegalovirus-associated. Reported performance of the classifier showed diagnosis of cytomegalovirus status with high specificity and sensitivity.

Trimming took 0 bases from V and 6 from J, leaving 20 bases between them. The CDR3 totals 17 residues. Germline V lookup: CDR1 SGHDT, CDR2 YYEEEE. On this clone itself: Its antigen is unidentified.

Libraries were prepared by immunoSEQ multiplex PCR; TCRdb keeps only in-frame clonotypes and omits some of them. The sample includes 90,000 to 150,000 clones, more than 75% seen only once; the top ten take roughly 2%. V and J are TRBV5-6 and TRBJ2-3, with a weak D call TRBD1 (7 bases). The sequence derives from a woman between 25 and 40 years old in good health and CMV-seronegative. Input material: PBMCs. For the CDR3, the DNA is TGTGCCAGCAGCTTGGGCCTAAAGCAGGGGGGTATGGATACGCAGTATTTT. Residues: CASSLGLKQGGMDTQYF.